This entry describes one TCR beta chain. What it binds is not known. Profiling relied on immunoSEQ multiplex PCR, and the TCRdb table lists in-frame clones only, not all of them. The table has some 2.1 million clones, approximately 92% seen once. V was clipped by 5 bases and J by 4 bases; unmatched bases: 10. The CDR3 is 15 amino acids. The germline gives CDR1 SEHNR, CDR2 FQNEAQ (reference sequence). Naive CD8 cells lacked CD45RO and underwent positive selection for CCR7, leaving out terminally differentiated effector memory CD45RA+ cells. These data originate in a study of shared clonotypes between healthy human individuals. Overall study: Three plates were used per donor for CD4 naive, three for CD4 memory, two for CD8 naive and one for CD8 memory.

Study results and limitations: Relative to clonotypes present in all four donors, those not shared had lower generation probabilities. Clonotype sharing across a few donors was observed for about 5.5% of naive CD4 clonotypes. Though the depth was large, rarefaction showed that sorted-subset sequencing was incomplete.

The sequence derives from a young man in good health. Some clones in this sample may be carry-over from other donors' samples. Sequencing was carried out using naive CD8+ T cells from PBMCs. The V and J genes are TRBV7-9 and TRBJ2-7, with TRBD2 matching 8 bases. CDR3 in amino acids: CASSLPRAGGYEQYF. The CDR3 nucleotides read TGTGCCAGCAGCCTACCCAGGGCGGGGGGATACGAGCAGTACTTC.